This T cell receptor beta chain was observed in a study of cytomegalovirus exposure and HLA in healthy donors (dated by TCRdb to about 2017). For context, the study as a whole: According to an earlier analysis of 587 of the donors, about 170 million T cells yielded 117 million unique TCR beta sequences and around 280 Gb of sequence data. An early release that covered some 630 HLA-typed donors contained around 330 gigabases of sequencing data and about 84 million unique TCR sequences. The genetic ancestry cluster associated with self-reported Caucasian donors included roughly four fifths of the roughly 360 genotyped donors. The aim of the study was to test whether cataloging public T cell receptors could identify signatures of past pathogen exposure. The study used immunosequencing to profile the T cell repertoires of 600 to 850 subjects and linked those repertoires to cytomegalovirus serostatus. A separate validation cohort of more than 100 different subjects was used in addition to the roughly 700-subject first cohort. The study combined high-throughput TCR immunosequencing, statistical association of individual TCRs with disease status, and machine learning to predict cytomegalovirus infection status. A later analysis re-examined previously published TCR beta repertoires from roughly 720 donors and added high-resolution HLA genotyping to investigate patterns of TCR occurrence. The later analysis used no new phenotypic data to find candidate immune exposures, relying instead on TCR beta sequences and their occurrence across donors. In an earlier analysis of about 590 of the donors, high-throughput TCR beta sequencing was used to judge whether each TCR beta V gene segment behaved as functional or pseudogenic. Alongside the repertoire data, information on donor age, sex, ethnicity and CMV serostatus was compiled. A later genetic analysis used genome-wide SNP genotypes for about three fifths of the 666 donors, treating that subset as a discovery cohort. Every discovery cohort repertoire had been produced on one sequencing platform. HLA typing included class I and class II loci at four-digit resolution. Typing coverage varied by locus: about 620-630 donors for A, B, C, DRB1 and DQB1; roughly 520 for DQA1; over 600 for DPA1; fewer than 480 for DPB1. Because of strong linkage in the cohort, roughly five DR-DQ haplotypes were treated as single units for association and clustering. Among approximately 370 genotyped donors of the cohort, an average of about 240,000 unique TCR beta nucleotide sequences was sequenced per donor, of which about 19% were non-productive. The research as a whole found: V-gene and J-gene trimming of TCR beta chains was associated with a missense DCLRE1C variant in a later genetic analysis, and the association was replicated in an independent cohort. This cohort had only TCR beta chains sequenced, and the lack of alpha or paired-chain data limited which features could be detected. A further reported finding was that TCR beta sequences accurately predicted the HLA-A and HLA-B alleles for most subjects in the first cohort. Because HLA typing was missing for some donors at each locus, association tests included only the typed subset. According to a later analysis, TCR association rates differed among HLA loci, with DRB1 alleles showing the most associated TCRs and HLA-C alleles showing the fewest. In a later analysis, HLA-associated TCR beta chains showed more clonal expansion and lower generation probabilities than non-associated chains that were equally common. The earlier analysis of 587 of the donors excluded about 16 rarely observed V segments, including chromosome 9 orphons, because counts were too low. Three of the identified cytomegalovirus-associated TCR beta chains were confirmed in vitro to be specific for cytomegalovirus antigens. A group of highly shared sequence variants was considered likely to be a technical artifact of the sequencing pipeline. In the study, around 160 TCR beta chains were listed as associated with cytomegalovirus. In both the original and validation cohorts, the classifier was reported to diagnose cytomegalovirus status with high specificity and sensitivity. It was suggested by the authors that the approach could potentially be generalized to other disease states and immunological phenotypes. A later genetic analysis reported fewer N-insertions in productive TCRs among donors in an Asian-associated ancestry cluster than the roughly 690-donor mean. Presence/absence analyses assumed roughly uniform sequencing depth across donors, an assumption that may not hold. A later analysis reported that several top co-occurrence clusters appeared linked to parvovirus B19, influenza, CMV and Epstein-Barr virus. Some IMGT-functional V segments, including TRBV6-2 and TRBV6-3, could not be told apart with the 87-base-pair reads, so those segments were excluded. In an earlier analysis of about 600 of the donors, most TCR beta V segments appeared in productive rearrangements about 87% or about 30% of the time, broadly matching IMGT annotations. A later analysis found that most CMV-associated TCR beta chains appeared HLA-restricted, with HLA associations seemingly driven largely by CMV exposure. CMV serostatus was the only immune exposure information available for the cohort. Linkage disequilibrium might explain the correlated functional status among segregating V segments, but an unknown experimental factor could not be excluded. Specific HLA alleles were associated with 18,000 or so TCR beta sequences at a false discovery rate of 0.05 in a later analysis. When HLA alleles, especially DR and DQ, strongly co-occurred, attributing TCR associations to individual alleles was difficult. Most TCR sequences were observed very rarely across donors, whereas some public TCRs were present in many individuals.

Germline trimming amounts to 2 bases on V and 6 bases on J, with 10 as the count of junction bases outside the gene matches. Measured from the cysteine to the phenylalanine, the CDR3 is 16 residues long. This entry keeps only the CDR3 DNA: 48 bases, framed from base 1. As encoded in the germline V gene, CDR1 is KGHSH while CDR2 is LQKENI. Library prep was done by the immunoSEQ multiplex PCR assay. For the multiplex PCR, a mixture combining 60 forward primers for TCR Vbeta segments and 13 reverse primers for TCR Jbeta segments was used. Amplification of the CDR3 region of rearranged TCR beta genes was performed with a multiplex PCR assay on genomic DNA. The Illumina HiSeq System was used to sequence the amplified TCR beta libraries as 87-base-pair reads. The original pipeline was this. A later analysis counted tens of millions of unique TCR beta chains across the 700 or so repertoires, and roughly 9.9 million of these chains were shared by at least two donors. Raw reads were error-corrected and collapsed into unique sequences with a nearest-neighbor algorithm that merged closely related sequences to remove PCR and sequencing errors. CDR3 sequences were aligned to IMGT reference sequences to assign V, D and J gene segments. Each retained sequence needed at least a six-nucleotide match to both a V gene segment and a J gene segment. A rearrangement counted as productive if the CDR3 had no stop codons and remained in frame with V and J, and every other rearrangement counted as non-productive. Following IMGT convention, CDR3 was defined as the stretch from the second conserved V-encoded cysteine up to the conserved J-encoded phenylalanine. The earlier analysis of about 590 of the donors excluded sequences that lacked an unambiguous match to a single V gene segment. In an earlier analysis of approximately 590 of the donors, V segments were called functional above 56.7% productive rearrangements and were called segregating when the between-donor standard deviation exceeded 5%. A statistical classification framework was built for diagnosing cytomegalovirus status from the catalog of TCR beta chain sequences. In a later analysis, TCR nucleotide sequences were compared against IMGT/GENE-DB human TR gene sequences so that V and J genes could be assigned. The TCRdist pipeline was used in a later analysis to assign CDR3 sequences and most-parsimonious VDJ recombination scenarios. In a later analysis, each TCR beta chain was defined by its CDR3 amino acid sequence together with its V-gene family, and reads without a unique V-gene family were excluded. As a way to deal with suspected cross-contamination and a sequencing artifact, a later analysis dropped over 550 nucleotide sequences that were highly shared and had low generation probability. A later analysis calculated a clonal expansion index for each public chain from normalized within-repertoire ranks of inferred template counts. In a later analysis, generation probabilities were computed with a VDJ recombination model fitted to out-of-frame rearrangements, and the resulting probabilities were checked against IGoR. Hypergeometric tests were used in a later analysis to score TCR-TCR, TCR-HLA and TCR-CMV co-occurrence, with a repertoire-size bias correction applied to the TCR pairs. False discovery rates were estimated in a later analysis by permuting HLA or CMV assignments 20 times. In a later analysis, co-occurring TCRs were grouped with DBSCAN, and TCRdist sequence similarity was added when clustering was performed within HLA-allele-positive subsets. For co-occurrence clustering, repertoires with fewer than 30,000 or more than 120,000 public chains were excluded, along with roughly five repertoires with anomalous nucleotide sharing. TCRdb mirrors the immuneACCESS table, restricted to in-frame sequences. Some clones are absent from its copies; in checked studies, under half trace to an unresolved V gene, and the reason for the others is unknown. V, J and clone size reflect that table, while D and trimming were determined from the DNA. A total of 150,000 to 200,000 clones appear in this sample, less than 90% of them only once. The top ten clones comprise roughly 4.3% of the sample.

Concerning this clone: Its antigen is currently not known. Base-call qualities are not available, and no considerably larger clone is one nucleotide away.

The cohort was made up of roughly 670 healthy bone marrow donors. All cohort members were sampled while nominally healthy, although unrecorded immune exposures were likely present. The donor was CMV seropositive and was included in the group of 290 or so seropositive cohort members. A peripheral blood sample was collected from each donor, and TCR beta sequencing was performed on peripheral blood mononuclear cells. The Qiagen DNeasy Blood Extraction Kit was used to extract genomic DNA from the blood cell samples. This chain is built from TRBV18 and TRBJ2-7, with 10 bases in between that match TRBD1. The sample taken for sequencing was PBMCs. The receptor comes from a man aged 45-65 years in good health and CMV-seropositive. The DNA sequence is given as TGTGCCAGCTCACCATGGACAGGGGGGGGGAAAGGCGAGCAGTACTTC. Translation gives CASSPWTGGGKGEQYF.